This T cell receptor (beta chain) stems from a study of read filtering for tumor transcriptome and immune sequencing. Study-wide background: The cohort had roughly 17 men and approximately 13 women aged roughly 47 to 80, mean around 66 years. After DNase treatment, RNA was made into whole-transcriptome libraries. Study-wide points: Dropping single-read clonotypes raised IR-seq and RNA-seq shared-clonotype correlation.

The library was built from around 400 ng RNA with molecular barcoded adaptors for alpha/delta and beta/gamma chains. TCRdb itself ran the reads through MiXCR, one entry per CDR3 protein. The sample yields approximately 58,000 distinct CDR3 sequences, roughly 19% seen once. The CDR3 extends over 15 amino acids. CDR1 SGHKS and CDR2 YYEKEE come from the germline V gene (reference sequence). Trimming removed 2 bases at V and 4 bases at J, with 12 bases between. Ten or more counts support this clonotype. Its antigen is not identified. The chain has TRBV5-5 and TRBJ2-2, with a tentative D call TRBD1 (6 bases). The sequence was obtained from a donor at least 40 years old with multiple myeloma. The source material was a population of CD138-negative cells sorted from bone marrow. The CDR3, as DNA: TGTGCCAGCAGCTTCCGGGACACATTCACCGGGGAGCTGTTTTTT. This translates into CASSFRDTFTGELFF.